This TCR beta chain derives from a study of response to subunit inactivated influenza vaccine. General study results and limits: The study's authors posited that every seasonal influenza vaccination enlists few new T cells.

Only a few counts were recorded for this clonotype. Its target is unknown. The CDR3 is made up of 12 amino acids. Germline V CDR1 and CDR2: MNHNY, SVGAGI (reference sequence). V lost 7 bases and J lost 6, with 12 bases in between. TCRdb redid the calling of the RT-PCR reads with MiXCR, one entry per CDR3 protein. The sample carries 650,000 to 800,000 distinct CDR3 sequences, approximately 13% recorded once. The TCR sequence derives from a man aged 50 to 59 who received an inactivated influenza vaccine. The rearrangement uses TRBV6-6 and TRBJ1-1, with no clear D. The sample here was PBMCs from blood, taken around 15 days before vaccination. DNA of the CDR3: TGTGCCAGCAACACCGCGGGTCCTGAAGCTTTCTTT. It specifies CASNTAGPEAFF.